This TCR beta chain was observed in a study of shared clonotypes between healthy human individuals. Profiling relied on immunoSEQ multiplex PCR, and the TCRdb table lists in-frame clones only, not all of them. The repertoire includes roughly 570,000 clones, roughly 98% of them detected once, and around 0.3% sits in the top ten. Germline V gives CDR1 MNHEY, CDR2 SMNVEV (reference sequence). V lost 3 bases, J lost 4 bases, and 10 bases lay in between. The CDR3 covers 13 residues. Naive CD8 cells were CD45RO-negative, positively selected for CCR7, excluding terminally differentiated effector memory CD45RA+ cells.

The chain combines TRBV27 with TRBJ2-7; maybe TRBD2 (5 bases). The sequenced sample was naive CD8+ T cells sorted from blood. The sequence came from a man between 25 and 39 years old in good health. The CDR3 reads CASSFGVGYEQYF. In nucleotides, the CDR3 is TGTGCCAGCAGTTTCGGGGTAGGATACGAGCAGTACTTC.